The rows below give T cell receptor beta chains drawn from one sample of a study of cytomegalovirus exposure and HLA in healthy donors. Sequencing used immunoSEQ multiplex PCR; TCRdb keeps in-frame clones, though not all of them. The repertoire has fewer than 65,000 clones, 73% of them found once; the top ten carry approximately 5.4%. The specimen sequenced was PBMCs. Every receptor here comes from a man aged 45 to 65 in good health and CMV-seronegative. CDR3s include the opening cysteine and the closing phenylalanine or tryptophan. The D gene is left open where the match is weak. The size field is filled for only some rows; it gives once, few, many or a size class.

CDR3 protein: CASRSGLQETQYF
CDR3 DNA: TGTGCCAGCAGATCGGGTCTCCAAGAGACCCAGTACTTC
J gene: TRBJ2-5
V gene: TRBV7-6
D gene: .
clone size: .

CDR3 protein: CASSREGGTQYF
CDR3 DNA: TGTGCCAGCAGCCGCGAGGGTGGGACCCAGTACTTC
J gene: TRBJ2-5
V gene: TRBV11-2
D gene: .
clone size: few

CDR3 protein: CASSVAHPGTYGYTF
CDR3 DNA: TGTGCCAGCAGCGTAGCACATCCAGGAACCTATGGCTACACCTTC
J gene: TRBJ1-2
V gene: TRBV9
D gene: .
clone size: once

CDR3 protein: CASSPRDRGGELFF
CDR3 DNA: TGTGCCAGCAGCCCCCGAGACAGGGGTGGAGAACTGTTTTTT
J gene: TRBJ1-4
V gene: TRBV5-4
D gene: TRBD1
clone size: once

CDR3 protein: CASSLLADPYNEQFF
CDR3 DNA: TGTGCCAGCAGCTTACTAGCGGATCCCTACAATGAGCAGTTCTTC
J gene: TRBJ2-1
V gene: TRBV7-6
D gene: TRBD2
clone size: few

CDR3 protein: CASSPYGTGGEETQYF
CDR3 DNA: TGTGCCAGCTCACCCTACGGGACAGGGGGCGAAGAGACCCAGTACTTC
J gene: TRBJ2-5
V gene: TRBV18
D gene: TRBD1
clone size: .

CDR3 protein: CAWSVTGGHTNEQFF
CDR3 DNA: TGTGCCTGGAGTGTAACGGGGGGCCACACCAATGAGCAGTTCTTC
J gene: TRBJ2-1
V gene: TRBV30
D gene: .
clone size: .

CDR3 protein: CASSTGTGYGYTF
CDR3 DNA: TGCGCCAGCAGCACTGGGACAGGGTATGGCTACACCTTC
J gene: TRBJ1-2
V gene: TRBV5-1
D gene: TRBD1
clone size: .

CDR3 protein: CASSQDRAVSTDTQYF
CDR3 DNA: TGCGCCAGCAGCCAAGATCGAGCGGTGAGCACAGATACGCAGTATTTT
J gene: TRBJ2-3
V gene: TRBV4-1
D gene: .
clone size: once

CDR3 protein: CASSETQGGSYTGELFF
CDR3 DNA: TGTGCCAGCAGTGAAACACAAGGGGGTAGCTACACCGGGGAGCTGTTTTTT
J gene: TRBJ2-2
V gene: TRBV2
D gene: .
clone size: .

CDR3 protein: CASSLFGGLSSGANVLTF
CDR3 DNA: TGTGCCAGCAGTTTATTTGGGGGCTTGAGCTCTGGGGCCAACGTCCTGACTTTC
J gene: TRBJ2-6
V gene: TRBV27
D gene: .
clone size: .

CDR3 protein: CASSKTGRGGNTIYF
CDR3 DNA: TGTGCCAGCAGCAAGACAGGGCGGGGAGGAAACACCATATATTTT
J gene: TRBJ1-3
V gene: TRBV5-4
D gene: TRBD1
clone size: few

CDR3 protein: CAWSVQGGQPQHF
CDR3 DNA: TGTGCCTGGAGTGTGCAGGGCGGTCAGCCCCAGCATTTT
J gene: TRBJ1-5
V gene: TRBV30
D gene: .
clone size: .

CDR3 protein: CASSSLELRETEAFF
CDR3 DNA: TGTGCCAGCAGTTCCCTAGAACTCAGAGAAACTGAAGCTTTCTTT
J gene: TRBJ1-1
V gene: TRBV6-5
D gene: .
clone size: .

CDR3 protein: CASSQAQGLGANVLTF
CDR3 DNA: TGTGCCAGTAGCCAGGCACAGGGTCTTGGGGCCAACGTCCTGACTTTC
J gene: TRBJ2-6
V gene: TRBV19
D gene: .
clone size: .

CDR3 protein: CASSEPRTASTDTQYF
CDR3 DNA: TGTGCCAGCAGTGAGCCACGGACAGCTAGCACAGATACGCAGTATTTT
J gene: TRBJ2-3
V gene: TRBV25-1
D gene: .
clone size: few

CDR3 protein: CASSQEAGEAETQYF
CDR3 DNA: TGTGCCAGCAGCCAAGAAGCGGGGGAGGCAGAGACCCAGTACTTC
J gene: TRBJ2-5
V gene: TRBV4-2
D gene: TRBD2
clone size: few

CDR3 protein: CASSLGTGRPNTEAFF
CDR3 DNA: TGCGCCAGCAGCTTGGGGACAGGGAGACCGAACACTGAAGCTTTCTTT
J gene: TRBJ1-1
V gene: TRBV5-1
D gene: TRBD1
clone size: few

CDR3 protein: CASSLFSLPNTGELFF
CDR3 DNA: TGTGCCAGCAGCTTATTTTCCCTCCCGAACACCGGGGAGCTGTTTTTT
J gene: TRBJ2-2
V gene: TRBV7-8
D gene: .
clone size: .

CDR3 protein: CASSLPIPQTGSSSPLHF
CDR3 DNA: TGTGCCAGCAGCCTCCCCATTCCTCAGACGGGGAGTAGTTCACCCCTCCACTTT
J gene: TRBJ1-6
V gene: TRBV5-6
D gene: .
clone size: .

CDR3 protein: CSVEVGGQGAWTNEKLFF
CDR3 DNA: TGCAGCGTTGAAGTCGGGGGACAGGGGGCATGGACTAATGAAAAACTGTTTTTT
J gene: TRBJ1-4
V gene: TRBV29-1
D gene: TRBD1
clone size: once

CDR3 protein: CASSLHTGLPWRYGYTF
CDR3 DNA: TGTGCCAGCAGCCTCCATACAGGGCTCCCCTGGCGCTATGGCTACACCTTC
J gene: TRBJ1-2
V gene: TRBV7-6
D gene: .
clone size: .